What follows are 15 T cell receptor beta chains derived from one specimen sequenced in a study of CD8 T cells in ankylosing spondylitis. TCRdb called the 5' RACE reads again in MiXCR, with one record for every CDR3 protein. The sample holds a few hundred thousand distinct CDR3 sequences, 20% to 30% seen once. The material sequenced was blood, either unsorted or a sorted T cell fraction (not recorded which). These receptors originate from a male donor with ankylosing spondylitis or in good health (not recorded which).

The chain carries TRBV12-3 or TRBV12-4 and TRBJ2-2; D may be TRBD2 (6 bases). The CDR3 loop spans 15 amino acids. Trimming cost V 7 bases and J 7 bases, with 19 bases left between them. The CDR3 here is CASTYPVGRGGELFF. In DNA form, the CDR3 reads TGTGCCAGCACCTATCCTGTAGGGCGGGGCGGGGAGCTGTTTTTT.

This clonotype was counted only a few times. CDR3 nucleotide sequence: TGTGCCAGCAGCCCTCCGACGAGGGAGACCCAGTACTTC. Amino acid sequence: CASSPPTRETQYF. The genes are TRBV7-8 and TRBJ2-5; no definite D call. The CDR3 runs 13 residues. Germline assignment: CDR1 SGHVS and CDR2 FQNEAQ. Trimming took off 5 bases at V and 5 bases at J, with 12 bases between the two ends.

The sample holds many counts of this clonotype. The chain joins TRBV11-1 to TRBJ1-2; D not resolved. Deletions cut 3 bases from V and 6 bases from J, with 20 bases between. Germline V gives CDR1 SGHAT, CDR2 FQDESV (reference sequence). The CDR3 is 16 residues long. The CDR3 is CASSFSNREARDGYTF. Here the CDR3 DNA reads TGTGCCAGCAGCTTCTCAAACCGGGAAGCGCGCGATGGCTACACCTTC.

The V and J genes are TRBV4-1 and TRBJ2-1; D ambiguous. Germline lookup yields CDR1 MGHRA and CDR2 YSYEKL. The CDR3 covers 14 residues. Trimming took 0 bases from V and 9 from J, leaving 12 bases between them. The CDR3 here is CASSQDPTVREQFF. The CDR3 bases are TGCGCCAGCAGCCAAGATCCCACAGTGCGTGAGCAGTTCTTC.

The CDR3 is CSARDWAGDYGYTF. The CDR3, as DNA: TGCAGTGCTAGAGACTGGGCAGGGGACTATGGCTACACCTTC. The rearrangement joins TRBV20-1 to TRBJ1-2; tentative D call: TRBD1 (6 bases). The germline V gene has CDR1 DFQATT and CDR2 SNEGSKA (reference sequence). The CDR3 has 14 amino acids. Trimming removed 0 bases at V and 3 bases at J, with 11 bases between.

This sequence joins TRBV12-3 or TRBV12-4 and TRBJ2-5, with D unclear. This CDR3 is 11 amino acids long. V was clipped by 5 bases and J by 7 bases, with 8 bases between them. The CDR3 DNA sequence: TGTGCCAGCAGTGGCCCGGGGACCCAGTACTTC. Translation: CASSGPGTQYF.

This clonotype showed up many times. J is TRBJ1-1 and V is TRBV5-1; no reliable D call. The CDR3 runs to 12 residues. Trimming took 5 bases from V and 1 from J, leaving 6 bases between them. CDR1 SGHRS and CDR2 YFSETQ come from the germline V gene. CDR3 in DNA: TGCGCCAGCAGGTGGGCGAACACTGAAGCTTTCTTT. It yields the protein CASRWANTEAFF.

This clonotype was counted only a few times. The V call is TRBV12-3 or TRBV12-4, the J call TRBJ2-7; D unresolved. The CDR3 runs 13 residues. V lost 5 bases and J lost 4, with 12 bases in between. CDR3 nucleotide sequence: TGTGCCAGCAGTCCCCAGGCGGCGTACGAGCAGTACTTC. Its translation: CASSPQAAYEQYF.

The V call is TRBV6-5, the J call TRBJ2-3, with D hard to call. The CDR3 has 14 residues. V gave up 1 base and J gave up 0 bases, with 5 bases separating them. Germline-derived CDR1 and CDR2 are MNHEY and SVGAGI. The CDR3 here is CASSYLRSTDTQYF. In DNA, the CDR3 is TGTGCCAGCAGTTACTTACGTAGCACAGATACGCAGTATTTT.

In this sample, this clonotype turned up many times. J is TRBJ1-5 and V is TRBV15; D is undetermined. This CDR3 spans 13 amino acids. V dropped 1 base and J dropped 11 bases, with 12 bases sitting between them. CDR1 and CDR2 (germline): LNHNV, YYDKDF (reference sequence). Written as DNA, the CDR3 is TGTGCCACCAGCAGAGCTAAAAGAGACTCCCAGCATTTT. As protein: CATSRAKRDSQHF.

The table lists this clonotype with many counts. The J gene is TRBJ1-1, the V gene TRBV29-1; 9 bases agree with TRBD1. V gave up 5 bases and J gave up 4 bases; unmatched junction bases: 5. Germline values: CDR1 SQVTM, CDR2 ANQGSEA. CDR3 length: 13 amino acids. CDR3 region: CSVRTGVVTEAFF. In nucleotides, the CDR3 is TGCAGCGTTAGGACAGGGGTTGTCACTGAAGCTTTCTTT.

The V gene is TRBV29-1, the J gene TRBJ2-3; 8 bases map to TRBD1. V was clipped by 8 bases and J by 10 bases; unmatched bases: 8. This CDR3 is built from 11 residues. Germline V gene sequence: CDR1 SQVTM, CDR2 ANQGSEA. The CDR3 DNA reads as TGCAGCTCGGGGACAGGTTTGGCGCAGTATTTT. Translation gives CSSGTGLAQYF.

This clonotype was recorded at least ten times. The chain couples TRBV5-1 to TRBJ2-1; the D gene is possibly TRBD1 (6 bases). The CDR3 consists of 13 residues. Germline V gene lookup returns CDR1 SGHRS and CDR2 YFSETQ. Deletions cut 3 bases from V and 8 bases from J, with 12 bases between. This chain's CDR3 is CASSWGHGDEQFF. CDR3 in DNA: TGCGCCAGCAGCTGGGGACACGGCGATGAGCAGTTCTTC.

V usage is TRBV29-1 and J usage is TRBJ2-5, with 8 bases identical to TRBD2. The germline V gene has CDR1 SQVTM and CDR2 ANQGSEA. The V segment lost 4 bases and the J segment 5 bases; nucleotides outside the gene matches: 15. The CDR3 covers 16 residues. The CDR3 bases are TGCAGCGTTGCCGGGACTAGTTTCCGGGGACGGGAGACCCAGTACTTC. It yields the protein CSVAGTSFRGRETQYF.

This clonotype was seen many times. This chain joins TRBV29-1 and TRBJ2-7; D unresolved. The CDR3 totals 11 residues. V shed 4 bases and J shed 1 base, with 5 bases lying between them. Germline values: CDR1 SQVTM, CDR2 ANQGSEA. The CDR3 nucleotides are TGCAGCGTTGTGGGGTCCTACGAGCAGTACTTC. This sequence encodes CSVVGSYEQYF.